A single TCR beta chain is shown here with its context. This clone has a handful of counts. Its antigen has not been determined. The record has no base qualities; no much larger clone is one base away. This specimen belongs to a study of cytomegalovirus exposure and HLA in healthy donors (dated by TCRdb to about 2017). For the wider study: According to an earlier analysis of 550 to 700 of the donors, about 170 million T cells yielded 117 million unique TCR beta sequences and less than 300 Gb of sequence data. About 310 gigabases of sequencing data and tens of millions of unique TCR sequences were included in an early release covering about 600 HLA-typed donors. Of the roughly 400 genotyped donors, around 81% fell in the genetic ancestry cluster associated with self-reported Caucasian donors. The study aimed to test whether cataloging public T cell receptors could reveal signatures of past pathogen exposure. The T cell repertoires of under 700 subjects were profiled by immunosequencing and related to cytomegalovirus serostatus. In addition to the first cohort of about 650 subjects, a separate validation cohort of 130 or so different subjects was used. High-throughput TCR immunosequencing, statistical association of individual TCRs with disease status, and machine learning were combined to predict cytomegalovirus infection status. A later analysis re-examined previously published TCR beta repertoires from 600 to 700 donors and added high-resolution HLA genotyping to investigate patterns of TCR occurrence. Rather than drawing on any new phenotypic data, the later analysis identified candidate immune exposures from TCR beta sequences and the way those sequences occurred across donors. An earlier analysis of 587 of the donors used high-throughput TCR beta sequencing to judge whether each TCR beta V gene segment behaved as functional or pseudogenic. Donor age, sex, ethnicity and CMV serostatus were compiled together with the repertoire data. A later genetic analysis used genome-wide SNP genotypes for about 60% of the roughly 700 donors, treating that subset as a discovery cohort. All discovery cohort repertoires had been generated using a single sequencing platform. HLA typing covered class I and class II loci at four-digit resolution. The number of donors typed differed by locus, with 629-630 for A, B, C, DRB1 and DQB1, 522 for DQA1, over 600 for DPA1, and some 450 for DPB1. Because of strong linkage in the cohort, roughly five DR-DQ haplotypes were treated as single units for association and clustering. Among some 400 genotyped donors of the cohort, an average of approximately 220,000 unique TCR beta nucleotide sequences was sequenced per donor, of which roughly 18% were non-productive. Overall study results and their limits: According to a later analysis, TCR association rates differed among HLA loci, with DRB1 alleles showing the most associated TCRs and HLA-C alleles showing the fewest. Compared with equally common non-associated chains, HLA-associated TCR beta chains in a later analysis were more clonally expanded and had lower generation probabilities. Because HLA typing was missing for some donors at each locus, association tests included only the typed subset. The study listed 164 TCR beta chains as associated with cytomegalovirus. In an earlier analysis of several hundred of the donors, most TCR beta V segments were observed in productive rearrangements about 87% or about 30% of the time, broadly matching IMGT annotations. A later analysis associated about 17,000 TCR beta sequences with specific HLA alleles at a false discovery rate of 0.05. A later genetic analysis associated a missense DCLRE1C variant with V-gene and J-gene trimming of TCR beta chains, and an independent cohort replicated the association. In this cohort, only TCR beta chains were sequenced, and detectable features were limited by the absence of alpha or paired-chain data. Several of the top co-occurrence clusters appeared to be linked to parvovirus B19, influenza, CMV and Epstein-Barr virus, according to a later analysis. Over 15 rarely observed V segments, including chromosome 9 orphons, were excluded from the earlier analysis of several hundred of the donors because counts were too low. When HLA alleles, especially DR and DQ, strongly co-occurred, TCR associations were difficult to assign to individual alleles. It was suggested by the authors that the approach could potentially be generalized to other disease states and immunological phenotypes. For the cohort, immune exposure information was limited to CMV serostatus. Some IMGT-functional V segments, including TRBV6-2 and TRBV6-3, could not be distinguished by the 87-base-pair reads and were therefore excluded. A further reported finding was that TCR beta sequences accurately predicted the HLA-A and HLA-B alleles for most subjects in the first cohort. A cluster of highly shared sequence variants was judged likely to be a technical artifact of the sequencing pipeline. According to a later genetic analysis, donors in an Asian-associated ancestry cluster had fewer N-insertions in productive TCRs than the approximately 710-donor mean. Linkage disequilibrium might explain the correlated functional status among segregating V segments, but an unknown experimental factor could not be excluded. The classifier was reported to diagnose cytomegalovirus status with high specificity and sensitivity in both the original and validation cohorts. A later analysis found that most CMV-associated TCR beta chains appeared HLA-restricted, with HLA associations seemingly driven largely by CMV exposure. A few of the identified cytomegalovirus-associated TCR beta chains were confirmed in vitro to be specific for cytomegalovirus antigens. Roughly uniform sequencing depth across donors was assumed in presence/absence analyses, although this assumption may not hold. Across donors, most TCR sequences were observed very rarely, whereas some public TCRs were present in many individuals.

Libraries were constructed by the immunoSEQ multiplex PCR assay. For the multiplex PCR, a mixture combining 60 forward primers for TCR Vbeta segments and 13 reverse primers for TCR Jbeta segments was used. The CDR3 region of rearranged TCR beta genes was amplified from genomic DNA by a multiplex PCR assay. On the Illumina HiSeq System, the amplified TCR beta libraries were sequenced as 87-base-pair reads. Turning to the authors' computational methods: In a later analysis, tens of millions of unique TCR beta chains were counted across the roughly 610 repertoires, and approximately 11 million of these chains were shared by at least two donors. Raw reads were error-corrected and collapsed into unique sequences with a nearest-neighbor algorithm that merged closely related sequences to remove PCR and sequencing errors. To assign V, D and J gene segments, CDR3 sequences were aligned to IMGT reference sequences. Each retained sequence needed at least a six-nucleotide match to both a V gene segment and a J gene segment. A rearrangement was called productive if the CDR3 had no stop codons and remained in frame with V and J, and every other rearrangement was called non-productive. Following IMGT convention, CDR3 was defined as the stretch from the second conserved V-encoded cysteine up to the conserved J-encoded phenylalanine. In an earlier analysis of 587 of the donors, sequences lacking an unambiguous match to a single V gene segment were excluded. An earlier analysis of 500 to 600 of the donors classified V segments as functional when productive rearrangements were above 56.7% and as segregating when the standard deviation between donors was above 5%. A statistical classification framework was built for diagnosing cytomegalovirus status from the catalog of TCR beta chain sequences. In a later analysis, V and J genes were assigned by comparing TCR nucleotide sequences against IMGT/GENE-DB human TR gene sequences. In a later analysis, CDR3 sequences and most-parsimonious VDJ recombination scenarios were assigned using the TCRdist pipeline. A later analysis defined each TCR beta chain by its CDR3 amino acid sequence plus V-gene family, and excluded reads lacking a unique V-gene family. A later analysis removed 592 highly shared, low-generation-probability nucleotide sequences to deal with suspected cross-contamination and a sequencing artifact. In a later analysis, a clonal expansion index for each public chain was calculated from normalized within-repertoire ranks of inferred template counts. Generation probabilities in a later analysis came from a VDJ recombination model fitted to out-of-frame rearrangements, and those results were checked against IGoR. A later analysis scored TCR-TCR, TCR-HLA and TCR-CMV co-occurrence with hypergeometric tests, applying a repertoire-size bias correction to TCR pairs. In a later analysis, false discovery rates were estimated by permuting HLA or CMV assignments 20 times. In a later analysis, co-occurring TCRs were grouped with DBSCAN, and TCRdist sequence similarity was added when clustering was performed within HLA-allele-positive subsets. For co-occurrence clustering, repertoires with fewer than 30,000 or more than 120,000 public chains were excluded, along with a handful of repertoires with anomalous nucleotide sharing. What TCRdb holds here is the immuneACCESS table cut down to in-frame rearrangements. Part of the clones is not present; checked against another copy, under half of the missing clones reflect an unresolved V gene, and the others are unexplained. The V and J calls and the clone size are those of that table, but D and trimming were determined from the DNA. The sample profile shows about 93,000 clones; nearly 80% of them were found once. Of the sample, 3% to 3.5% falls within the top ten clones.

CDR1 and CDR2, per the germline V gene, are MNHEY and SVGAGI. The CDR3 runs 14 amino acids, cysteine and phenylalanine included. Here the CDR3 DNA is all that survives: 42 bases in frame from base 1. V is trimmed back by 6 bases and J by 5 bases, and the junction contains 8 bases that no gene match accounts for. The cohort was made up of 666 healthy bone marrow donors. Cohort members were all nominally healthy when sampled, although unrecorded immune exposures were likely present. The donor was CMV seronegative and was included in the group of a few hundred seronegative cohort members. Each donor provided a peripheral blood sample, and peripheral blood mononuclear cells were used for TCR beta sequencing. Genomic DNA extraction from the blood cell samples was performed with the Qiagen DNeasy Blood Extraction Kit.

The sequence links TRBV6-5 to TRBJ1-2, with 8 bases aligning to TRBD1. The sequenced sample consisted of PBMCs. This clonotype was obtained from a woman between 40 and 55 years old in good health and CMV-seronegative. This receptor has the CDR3 CASSGSGGRYGYTF. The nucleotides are TGTGCCAGCAGCGGATCAGGGGGCAGGTATGGCTACACCTTC.